This T cell receptor (beta chain) is from a study of CD8 T cell repertoires and HIV-1 epitope variants. Looking at the study overall: Each of Twenty-five Gag and Nef epitope peptides stimulated a separate culture. Regarding the study as a whole: No clonotypes responded to the TAALDMSHF plasma variant; five or six recognized KF9, one HW9.

Regarding this clone: The antigen is unknown.

Germline assignment: CDR1 KGHSH and CDR2 LQKENI. The CDR3 has 14 amino acids. Trimming took 2 bases from V and 8 from J, leaving 10 bases between them. Here immunoSEQ multiplex PCR was the method, and the copy in TCRdb shows in-frame clones only, minus some. The sample has under 100,000 clones; 60% to 80% are singletons. This sequence joins TRBV18 and TRBJ1-6; D possibly corresponds to TRBD1 (5 bases). This receptor was taken from a male donor with HIV. Sequencing input: uncultured baseline CD8+ T cells from peripheral blood mononuclear cells (PBMCs). CDR3 amino acids: CASSPSGGHSPLHF. CDR3 in DNA: TGTGCCAGCTCACCATCGGGGGGTCATTCACCCCTCCACTTT.